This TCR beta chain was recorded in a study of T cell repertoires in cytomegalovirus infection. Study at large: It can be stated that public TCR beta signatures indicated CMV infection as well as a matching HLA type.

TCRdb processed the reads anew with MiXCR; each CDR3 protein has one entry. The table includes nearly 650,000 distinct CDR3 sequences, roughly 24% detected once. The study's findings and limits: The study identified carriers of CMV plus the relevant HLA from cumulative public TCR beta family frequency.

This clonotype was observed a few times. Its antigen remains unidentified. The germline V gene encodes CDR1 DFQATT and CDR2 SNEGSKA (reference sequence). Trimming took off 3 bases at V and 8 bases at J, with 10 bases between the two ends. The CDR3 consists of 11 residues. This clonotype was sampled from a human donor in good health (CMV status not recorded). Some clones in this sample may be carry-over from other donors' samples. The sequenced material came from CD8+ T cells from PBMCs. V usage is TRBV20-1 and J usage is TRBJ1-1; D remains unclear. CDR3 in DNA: TGCAGTGCTAGGCCCTCAATGGAAGCTTTCTTT. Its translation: CSARPSMEAFF.